These T cell receptor beta chains were read from a single sample in a study of identical twins. TCRdb reanalysed the 5' RACE reads using MiXCR and keeps one entry per CDR3 protein. The sample lists about 690,000 distinct CDR3 sequences, around 21% occurring once. These data also formed part of another study, on T cells expressing NK-cell markers.

What was sequenced was PBMCs. All receptors derive from a young woman in good health. The CDR3 runs from the conserved cysteine through the conserved F or W. Fields, in order: CDR3 DNA, CDR3 protein, D gene, clone size, J gene, V gene, CDR3 length. A D gene is named only where the DNA matches it firmly. Clone size is given for some rows only: seen once, a few or many times, or a class if the clone is expanded.

DNA: TGCAGCGCCGGACAGCGCAATCAGCCCCAGCATTTT
CDR3: CSAGQRNQPQHF
D: -
size: -
J: TRBJ1-5
V: TRBV29-1
length: 12

DNA: TGTGCCTGGAGTGACCAACGTAGCGGGAGGCCTCACGAGCAGTACTTC
CDR3: CAWSDQRSGRPHEQYF
D: TRBD2
size: -
J: TRBJ2-7
V: TRBV30
length: 16

DNA: TGTGCCAGCAGCTTGTTGCGGGAGCTGCGCACAGATACGCAGTATTTT
CDR3: CASSLLRELRTDTQYF
D: TRBD2
size: -
J: TRBJ2-3
V: TRBV5-6
length: 16

DNA: TGCGCCAGCAGCTTGTCCAACTCTCACACCGGGGAGCTGTTTTTT
CDR3: CASSLSNSHTGELFF
D: -
size: -
J: TRBJ2-2
V: TRBV5-1
length: 15

DNA: TGTGCCAGCAGCTCCTGGGCAGGGGCCTTAATCCAAGAGACCCAGTACTTC
CDR3: CASSSWAGALIQETQYF
D: -
size: many
J: TRBJ2-5
V: TRBV7-9
length: 17

DNA: TGTGCCAGCACCATTTGGGCTAGCGGGAGACCTACGCAGTATTTT
CDR3: CASTIWASGRPTQYF
D: TRBD2
size: -
J: TRBJ2-3
V: TRBV12-3/TRBV12-4
length: 15

DNA: TGTGCCAGCAGTTTCCCCAGGGGTGCGGGATTCCAAGAGACCCAGTACTTC
CDR3: CASSFPRGAGFQETQYF
D: -
size: few
J: TRBJ2-5
V: TRBV12-3/TRBV12-4
length: 17

DNA: TGCAGCGAAACTAGGCACGGGGCGGATACGCAGTATTTT
CDR3: CSETRHGADTQYF
D: -
size: many
J: TRBJ2-3
V: TRBV29-1
length: 13

DNA: TGCAGTGCTTTGGACCACAATGAGCAGTTCTTC
CDR3: CSALDHNEQFF
D: -
size: many
J: TRBJ2-1
V: TRBV20-1
length: 11

DNA: TGTGCCAGCAGTTACTCGGGTATTAGCGGGAGCTCCTACAATGAGCAGTTCTTC
CDR3: CASSYSGISGSSYNEQFF
D: TRBD2
size: -
J: TRBJ2-1
V: TRBV6-5
length: 18

DNA: TGCGCCAGCAGCCAAGTCCCATCGGGAAGTCATGATACGCAGTATTTT
CDR3: CASSQVPSGSHDTQYF
D: -
size: many
J: TRBJ2-3
V: TRBV4-3
length: 16

DNA: TGTGCCAGCTCAACGGGGACAGGACCTTCCTACGAGCAGTACTTC
CDR3: CASSTGTGPSYEQYF
D: TRBD1
size: -
J: TRBJ2-7
V: TRBV18
length: 15

DNA: TGCGCCAGCAGCTTGAGGACAGGGGAACAGTACTTC
CDR3: CASSLRTGEQYF
D: TRBD1
size: many
J: TRBJ2-7
V: TRBV5-1
length: 12

DNA: TGTGCCAGCACCCGCGCGGGTGCGGGTAACACTGAAGCTTTCTTT
CDR3: CASTRAGAGNTEAFF
D: -
size: many
J: TRBJ1-1
V: TRBV12-3/TRBV12-4
length: 15

DNA: TGCAGCGTTGATCTGGGACAGGGAGTAGAAAAGCAGTACTTC
CDR3: CSVDLGQGVEKQYF
D: TRBD1
size: -
J: TRBJ2-7
V: TRBV29-1
length: 14

DNA: TGTGCCAGCAGCTCCGTCCAAGCGGGGGCCGGGGGTAATGAGCAGTTCTTC
CDR3: CASSSVQAGAGGNEQFF
D: TRBD2
size: few
J: TRBJ2-1
V: TRBV5-6
length: 17

DNA: TGCAGTGCTGGCAGGGGGTGGAGCGGCAATGAGCAGTTCTTC
CDR3: CSAGRGWSGNEQFF
D: TRBD1
size: many
J: TRBJ2-1
V: TRBV20-1
length: 14

DNA: TGTGCCAGCAGCTCCCGGACTAGCGGGAGACTCACTGATACGCAGTATTTT
CDR3: CASSSRTSGRLTDTQYF
D: TRBD2
size: few
J: TRBJ2-3
V: TRBV9
length: 17

DNA: TGCAGTGCCAGTAAGACAGGGAAGGACTATGGCTACACCTTC
CDR3: CSASKTGKDYGYTF
D: TRBD1
size: few
J: TRBJ1-2
V: TRBV20-1
length: 14

DNA: TGTGCCAGCAGCTTAACGGCCGGGACTATGTTTTTGTATTTT
CDR3: CASSLTAGTMFLYF
D: TRBD2
size: few
J: TRBJ2-3
V: TRBV7-2
length: 14